Listed below are T cell receptor beta chains from one sample, sequenced in a study of blood T cell repertoires in COVID-19. The repertoire was sequenced with immunoSEQ multiplex PCR; TCRdb's copy has only in-frame clones and lacks some. The table lists around 27,000 clones, almost 90% of them singletons. Sequenced material: peripheral blood. The receptors come from a human donor in a cohort sampled during active COVID-19. The CDR3 runs from the conserved cysteine through the conserved F or W. D genes are given only for firm matches. Size values are once, few and many counts, or a class for expanded clones, and some rows have none.

size | D | J | V | CDR3 | DNA
- | TRBD1 | TRBJ1-5 | TRBV5-5 | CASSPGTGRGNQPQHF | TGTGCCAGCAGCCCGGGGACAGGGAGGGGCAATCAGCCCCAGCATTTT
- | - | TRBJ2-1 | TRBV24-1 | CATSDPPNNEQFF | TGTGCCACCAGTGACCCCCCAAACAATGAGCAGTTCTTC
few | - | TRBJ2-7 | TRBV11-2 | CASSFSSGGIGYEQYF | TGTGCCAGCAGCTTTAGTTCTGGGGGCATTGGGTACGAGCAGTACTTC
- | - | TRBJ2-2 | TRBV29-1 | CSVAKGSDTGELFF | TGCAGCGTCGCCAAGGGGTCGGACACCGGGGAGCTGTTTTTT
- | TRBD2 | TRBJ2-1 | TRBV10-2 | CASRSERSGGVMSSYNEQFF | TGCGCCAGCAGAAGTGAGAGGAGCGGGGGGGTCATGAGCTCCTACAATGAGCAGTTCTTC
- | - | TRBJ1-5 | TRBV2 | CASSDEGGSQPQHF | TGTGCCAGCAGTGACGAGGGGGGGAGTCAGCCCCAGCATTTT
- | - | TRBJ2-3 | TRBV7-9 | CASKTSLADTQYF | TGTGCCAGCAAAACTAGTCTCGCAGATACGCAGTATTTT
- | - | TRBJ1-1 | TRBV20-1 | CSAVTGTEAFF | TGCAGTGCTGTGACTGGAACTGAAGCTTTCTTT
- | TRBD2 | TRBJ2-1 | TRBV2 | CATGGTSVYNEQFF | TGTGCCACTGGGGGGACTAGCGTATACAATGAGCAGTTCTTC
- | TRBD1 | TRBJ1-4 | TRBV15 | CATRRGPNEKLFF | TGTGCCACCCGGAGGGGGCCTAATGAAAAACTGTTTTTT